The 32 T cell receptor beta chains in this list originate from one sample, sequenced in a study of shared clonotypes between healthy human individuals. This table comes from immunoSEQ multiplex PCR, and its TCRdb copy is limited to in-frame clones, with some not included. The table has millions of clones, about 95% seen once. CD45RO-negative CD8 cells positively selected for CCR7 made up the naive population, which excluded terminally differentiated effector memory CD45RA+ cells. The specimen was naive CD8+ T cells sorted from blood. All receptors derive from a man aged 18 to 30 in good health.

This chain links TRBV27 with TRBJ1-1, with D unresolved. V gave up 3 bases and J gave up 5 bases, with 13 bases separating them. Germline V lookup: CDR1 MNHEY, CDR2 SMNVEV (reference sequence). The CDR3 runs 14 residues. The CDR3 sequence is CASSLLKGGTEAFF. The CDR3 region has the DNA TGTGCCAGCAGTTTGTTGAAGGGAGGGACTGAAGCTTTCTTT.

The J gene is TRBJ1-1, the V gene TRBV11-2; D is uncertain. The CDR3 is made up of 11 amino acids. V lost 5 bases, J lost 8 bases, and 9 bases lay in between. Germline V gene sequence: CDR1 SGHAT, CDR2 FQNNGV. CDR3 DNA: TGTGCCAGCAGCACCGGGCCCGAAGCTTTCTTT. Protein sequence: CASSTGPEAFF.

The chain employs TRBV6-5 and TRBJ1-5; no clear D. Germline CDR1 reads MNHEY; CDR2 reads SVGAGI. V was clipped by 6 bases and J by 1 base, with 13 bases between them. The CDR3 covers 15 residues. CDR3 sequence: CASSPSESSNQPQHF. The CDR3 DNA reads TGTGCCAGCAGCCCCTCCGAGTCAAGCAATCAGCCCCAGCATTTT.

This rearrangement joins TRBV11-2 to TRBJ2-3, with D possibly called TRBD1 or TRBD2 (5 bases each). Germline V CDR1 and CDR2: SGHAT, FQNNGV. V lost 0 bases and J 8 bases, leaving 15 bases between the germline ends. The CDR3 runs 15 residues. The CDR3 region is CASSLEGVRMVTQYF. The CDR3 bases are TGTGCCAGCAGCTTAGAGGGGGTGAGAATGGTTACGCAGTATTTT. Full variable domain (rest looked up from reference TRBV11-2 and TRBJ2-3): EAGVAQSPRYKIIEKRQSVAFWCNPISGHATLYWYQQILGQGPKLLIQFQNNGVVDDSQLPKDRFSAERLKGVDSTLKIQPAKLEDSAVYLCASSLEGVRMVTQYFGPGTRLTVL.

Note on this clone: This specimen includes other DNA sequences encoding the same CDR3. The J gene is TRBJ2-7, the V gene TRBV2, with a tentative D call TRBD2 (5 bases). Trimming shortened V by 1 base and J by 0 bases, and 7 bases separated the two germline ends. The CDR3 totals 14 residues. The germline CDR1 and CDR2 sequences are SNHLY and FYNNEI. The CDR3: CASSEGGHSYEQYF. In nucleotides, the CDR3 is TGTGCCAGCAGTGAAGGAGGGCACTCCTACGAGCAGTACTTC.

The chain carries TRBV14 and TRBJ1-6; D is unclear. Germline V gene data show CDR1 as SGHDN and CDR2 as FVKESK. Trimming took off 0 bases at V and 9 bases at J, with 12 bases between the two ends. This CDR3 has 15 amino acids. The DNA for the CDR3 is TGTGCCAGCAGCCAAGAAGAAGGGTTGGGTTCACCCCTCCACTTT. Translating it yields CASSQEEGLGSPLHF.

V is TRBV7-8 and J is TRBJ1-4; 9 nucleotides line up with TRBD1. The CDR3 runs to 14 residues. Germline lookup yields CDR1 SGHVS and CDR2 FQNEAQ. V was pared by 4 bases and J by 8 bases, with 5 bases of the junction left unmatched. CDR3: CASSSGQGKEKLFF. The CDR3 DNA follows: TGTGCCAGCAGCTCGGGACAGGGAAAAGAAAAACTGTTTTTT.

This chain connects TRBV29-1 to TRBJ1-1, with D uncertain. Germline V CDR1 and CDR2: SQVTM, ANQGSEA. V shed 7 bases and J shed 5 bases, with 11 bases lying between them. The length of the CDR3 is 11 residues. The CDR3 DNA sequence: TGCAGCGCAGAGGTCGGGACTGAAGCTTTCTTT. Translation gives CSAEVGTEAFF.

The rearrangement links TRBV7-3 to TRBJ2-7; D uncertain. V was shortened by 2 bases and J by 4 bases, with 12 bases between the two germline ends. Germline loops: CDR1 SGHTA, CDR2 FQGTGA. The CDR3 spans 14 residues. The CDR3 sequence is CASSLDGFGYEQYF. CDR3 sequence (DNA): TGTGCCAGCAGCTTAGACGGGTTTGGGTACGAGCAGTACTTC.

Concerning this clone: The sample contains more than one DNA sequence encoding this CDR3. This chain links TRBV27 with TRBJ2-7; possible D gene TRBD2, 6 bases. The CDR3 extends over 12 amino acids. CDR1 and CDR2 (germline): MNHEY, SMNVEV (reference sequence). Trimming removed 6 bases at V and 2 bases at J, with 8 bases between. The CDR3 region is CASSPGAYEQYF. In DNA, the CDR3 is TGTGCCAGCAGCCCGGGGGCCTACGAGCAGTACTTC.

The rearrangement links TRBV5-4 to TRBJ2-7; 8 bases line up with TRBD1. With 3 bases clipped from V and 7 bases from J, the junction kept 6 bases outside the gene matches. CDR3 length equals 13 residues. The germline V gene has CDR1 SGHNT and CDR2 YYREEE (reference sequence). The CDR3 nucleotides are TGTGCCAGCAGCTGGACAGGGTCTAGGGAGCAGTACTTC. It is translated as CASSWTGSREQYF. Full variable domain (outside the CDR3, taken from reference TRBV5-4 and TRBJ2-7): ETGVTQSPTHLIKTRGQQVTLRCSSQSGHNTVSWYQQALGQGPQFIFQYYREEENGRGNFPPRFSGLQFPNYSSELNVNALELDDSALYLCASSWTGSREQYFGPGTRLTVT.

Remarks on this clone: Other DNA sequences in the sample encode the same CDR3. CDR3 region: CSVRTGANYGYTF. CDR3 DNA sequence: TGCAGCGTCCGGACAGGGGCTAACTATGGCTACACCTTC. The chain couples TRBV29-1 to TRBJ1-2; TRBD1 agrees at 9 bases. This CDR3 contains 13 residues. Germline loops: CDR1 SQVTM, CDR2 ANQGSEA. V lost 6 bases and J lost 0; bases outside the gene matches: 2. The variable domain in full, with the rest retrieved from reference TRBV29-1 and TRBJ1-2, is SAVISQKPSRDICQRGTSLTIQCQVDSQVTMMFWYRQQPGQSLTLIATANQGSEATYESGFVIDKFPISRPNLTFSTLTVSNMSPEDSSIYLCSVRTGANYGYTFGSGTRLTVV.

In its sample, this clone was seen once. The chain employs TRBV5-1 and TRBJ2-3; tentative D call: TRBD2 (6 bases). The CDR3 is made up of 14 amino acids. The germline V and J ends were trimmed by 4 bases and 10 bases, with 19 bases remaining between them. The germline CDR1 and CDR2 sequences are SGHRS and YFSETQ. The CDR3 sequence: CASSPRPGSEAQYF. As DNA, the CDR3 is TGCGCCAGCAGCCCCCGTCCCGGGAGTGAGGCGCAGTATTTT.

This chain uses TRBV7-9 with TRBJ2-7; 10 bases line up with TRBD2. The CDR3 loop spans 15 amino acids. Trimming at V came to 2 bases and at J to 3 bases, leaving 4 bases not matched to a gene. CDR1 and CDR2 (germline): SEHNR, FQNEAQ (reference sequence). DNA for the CDR3: TGTGCCAGCAGCTTATCCCTAGCGGGAGTCTACGAGCAGTACTTC. This translates into CASSLSLAGVYEQYF.

CDR3 nucleotides: TGTGCCAGCAGCCACTACATGGACAGGGGGGAGCTGTTTTTT. Translation: CASSHYMDRGELFF. This chain joins TRBV4-2 and TRBJ2-2; 7 nucleotides agree with TRBD1. Trimming at V came to 3 bases and at J to 8 bases, leaving 6 bases not matched to a gene. From germline, CDR1 is LGHNA and CDR2 YNFKEQ. CDR3 length equals 14 residues.

This clone was seen once. The gene calls are TRBV7-9 and TRBJ2-5; unclear D gene. In germline, CDR1 is SEHNR, CDR2 FQNEAQ (reference sequence). V was clipped by 2 bases and J by 11 bases, with 9 bases between them. The CDR3 spans 11 residues. The CDR3 here is CASSLQARQYF. The CDR3 DNA sequence: TGTGCCAGCAGCTTACAAGCCAGGCAGTACTTC.

This sequence joins TRBV6-5 and TRBJ2-1; D is undetermined. The CDR3 spans 13 residues. Trimming stripped 7 bases from V and 9 bases from J, with 16 bases between. Germline V gene data show CDR1 as MNHEY and CDR2 as SVGAGI. DNA of the CDR3: TGTGCCAGCACCCCCGGGCCGTCGGGTGAGCAGTTCTTC. Translating gives CASTPGPSGEQFF.

The rearrangement joins TRBV27 to TRBJ2-7; D perhaps matches TRBD1 (6 bases). V was shortened by 2 bases and J by 3 bases, with 11 bases between the two germline ends. This CDR3 comprises 14 residues. Germline-derived CDR1 and CDR2 are MNHEY and SMNVEV (reference sequence). The CDR3 spells CASSLTNRDYEQYF. The CDR3 DNA follows: TGTGCCAGCAGTTTAACTAACAGGGACTACGAGCAGTACTTC.

V usage is TRBV4-1 and J usage is TRBJ2-1; 10 bases fit TRBD2. V lost 0 bases and J lost 7; bases outside the gene matches: 6. The CDR3 is made up of 16 amino acids. Per the germline V gene, CDR1 is MGHRA and CDR2 is YSYEKL. The CDR3 loop reads CASSQELAGGGNEQFF. The CDR3 DNA follows: TGCGCCAGCAGCCAAGAATTAGCGGGGGGCGGAAATGAGCAGTTCTTC.

V usage is TRBV28 and J usage is TRBJ2-7; D is perhaps TRBD2 (6 bases). Germline values: CDR1 MDHEN, CDR2 SYDVKM. The CDR3 contains 13 residues. Trimming left V 5 bases short and J 3 bases short, with 11 bases between. CDR3 loop: CASSIGGLYEQYF. The DNA for the CDR3 is TGTGCCAGCAGTATCGGGGGACTCTACGAGCAGTACTTC.

As DNA, the CDR3 is TGTGCCAGCAGATTAACAGGGGGCCCCTACGAGCAGTACTTC. Amino acids: CASRLTGGPYEQYF. The chain has TRBV5-4 and TRBJ2-7; 9 bases fit TRBD1. Germline V gives CDR1 SGHNT, CDR2 YYREEE (reference sequence). J lost 2 bases, V lost 5 bases, and 5 bases had no gene match. There are 14 residues in the CDR3.

This rearrangement joins TRBV6-1 to TRBJ2-7; TRBD2 agrees at 9 bases. V lost 6 bases, J lost 3 bases, and 6 bases stayed unmatched. The germline gives CDR1 MNHNS, CDR2 SASEGT. The CDR3 runs to 14 residues. Written as DNA, the CDR3 is TGTGCCAGCAGCCTAGCGGGACTACTCTACGAGCAGTACTTC. Protein: CASSLAGLLYEQYF.

V gene TRBV9 combines with J gene TRBJ2-5; D uncertain. Deletions cut 7 bases from V and 2 bases from J, with 18 bases between. Germline V CDR1 and CDR2: SGDLS, YYNGEE. This CDR3 spans 15 amino acids. DNA for the CDR3: TGTGCCAGCTCCTCTTTACCCGGGTCACAAGAGACCCAGTACTTC. As protein: CASSSLPGSQETQYF. The whole variable domain, remainder taken from reference TRBV9 and TRBJ2-5, is DSGVTQTPKHLITATGQRVTLRCSPRSGDLSVYWYQQSLDQGLQFLIQYYNGEERAKGNILERFSAQQFPDLHSELNLSSLELGDSALYFCASSSLPGSQETQYFGPGTRLLVL.

The V and J genes are TRBV11-2 and TRBJ2-7; D not certain. The germline V gene has CDR1 SGHAT and CDR2 FQNNGV. The V end lost 0 bases, the J end lost 2 bases, and 17 bases lay between the germline ends. CDR3 length: 17 amino acids. In DNA form, the CDR3 reads TGTGCCAGCAGCTTAGACGTAAGGCCTCCCGCAGCCTACGAGCAGTACTTC. Amino acids: CASSLDVRPPAAYEQYF.

This chain uses TRBV28 with TRBJ1-6; D remains unclear. CDR1 and CDR2 (germline): MDHEN, SYDVKM. The V end lost 3 bases, the J end lost 0 bases, and 6 bases lay between the germline ends. This CDR3 is 15 amino acids long. In nucleotides, the CDR3 is TGTGCCAGCAGTTTTCAGAACTCCTATAATTCACCCCTCCACTTT. It specifies CASSFQNSYNSPLHF.

This clone was seen once. This chain links TRBV7-8 with TRBJ2-1; 13 bases line up with TRBD2. The germline gives CDR1 SGHVS, CDR2 FQNEAQ. Trimming took 2 bases from V and 2 from J; bases not matched to a gene: 6. This CDR3 is 18 amino acids long. The CDR3 coding sequence is TGTGCCAGCAGCTTACAGGCACTAGCGGGGGGGACCTACAATGAGCAGTTCTTC. Translating it yields CASSLQALAGGTYNEQFF.

The chain employs TRBV6-5 and TRBJ2-7; TRBD1 might be the D (6 bases). Deletions cut 0 bases from V and 4 bases from J, with 16 bases between. The CDR3 runs to 16 residues. Germline CDR1 reads MNHEY; CDR2 reads SVGAGI. Here the CDR3 DNA reads TGTGCCAGCAGTTACTCGAGTGGACAGCGACTATACGAGCAGTACTTC. It is translated as CASSYSSGQRLYEQYF.

CDR3 region: CASSLDPGTGQHGYTF. The CDR3 region has the DNA TGTGCCAGCAGCTTAGATCCCGGGACAGGGCAGCATGGCTACACCTTC. The chain is built from TRBV11-2 and TRBJ1-2, with TRBD1 matching 9 bases. Looked up from germline, CDR1 is SGHAT and CDR2 is FQNNGV. There are 16 residues in the CDR3. V dropped 0 bases and J dropped 6; count of bases not matched to a gene: 8.

CDR3 coding DNA: TGTGCCAGCAGCTTGGAGGGGGCCACTAATGAAAAACTGTTTTTT. This codes for CASSLEGATNEKLFF. V and J are TRBV5-6 and TRBJ1-4; 7 bases line up with TRBD1. Germline lookup yields CDR1 SGHDT and CDR2 YYEEEE. V trimming: 0 bases; J trimming: 2 bases; junction bases outside the gene matches: 1. The CDR3 runs 15 residues.

The rearrangement uses TRBV10-2 and TRBJ2-1, with TRBD2 matching over 8 bases. This CDR3 has 15 residues. The V gene's germline CDR1 is WSHSY and CDR2 SAAADI. V lost 2 bases to trimming and J lost 2 bases; unmatched junction nucleotides: 2. The CDR3 DNA reads TGCGCCAGCAGTGAGGTAGCGGGGCCCTACAATGAGCAGTTCTTC. Protein: CASSEVAGPYNEQFF.

The chain has TRBV5-8 and TRBJ1-1; 7 nucleotides align to TRBD1. The CDR3 loop spans 16 amino acids. Germline V gene data show CDR1 as SGHTS and CDR2 as YDEGEE. V lost 0 bases, J lost 3 bases, and 8 bases stayed unmatched. The CDR3: CASSLGQGYWDTEAFF. The CDR3 nucleotides are TGTGCCAGCAGCTTGGGACAGGGATATTGGGACACTGAAGCTTTCTTT.

The gene calls are TRBV6-6 and TRBJ2-7; unclear D gene. Looked up from germline, CDR1 is MNHNY and CDR2 is SVGAGI (reference sequence). This CDR3 is built from 12 residues. Trimming stripped 8 bases from V and 7 bases from J, with 15 bases between. CDR3 nucleotide sequence: TGTGCCAGCCTGGGCATTTCTGGTGAGCAGTACTTC. Its protein product is CASLGISGEQYF.